This T cell receptor beta chain emerged from a study of Ad26.COV2.S vaccination and SARS-CoV-2 variants (TCRdb year 2021). General notes on the study: Donors in the vaccine arm were drawn from COV1001, a phase I-IIa trial of Ad26.COV2.S in healthy adults that was multicentre, randomized, double-blind and placebo-controlled. Ad26.COV2.S was given intramuscularly at 5x10^10 or 1x10^11 viral particles, as a single shot or as two shots 56 days apart. Sequencing of the TCRbeta repertoire served to evaluate the specificity and breadth of SARS-CoV-2-reactive T cell receptors following Ad26.COV2.S vaccination. A total of some 30 samples were included in the TCR-sequenced set, comprising about 20 Ad26.COV2.S vaccine recipients, 5 placebo recipients and 8 SARS-CoV-2 convalescent individuals. Participants in the trial were split at random into five groups of five each, receiving low-dose or high-dose Ad26.COV2.S once or twice, or else placebo on both occasions. Investigators remained blinded to trial group allocation during experiments and outcome assessment. Broad study findings and their caveats: Non-spike TCR breadth was comparable between vaccine and placebo recipients, consistent with the vaccine containing only spike. It was noted by the authors that total T cell responses may have been underestimated by the TCR breadth and depth analyses. Higher spike-specific TCR breadth was observed in Ad26.COV2.S recipients than in placebo recipients (P = 0.0014). The study was not powered to compare responses between vaccine doses or regimens. Substantial breadth of spike-specific CD8+ and CD4+ T cell responses was reported after vaccination.

The immunoSEQ Assay was used to sequence TCRbeta CDR3 regions. After extraction, genomic DNA underwent amplification by bias-controlled multiplex PCR, followed by high-throughput sequencing. Per the original workflow: To quantify the absolute abundance of every unique TCRbeta CDR3 region, sequences were collapsed and filtered. T cell fraction was estimated by normalizing TCRbeta template counts to usable DNA, which was measured by amplifying reference genes present in all nucleated cells. Repertoire TCRs were annotated as SARS-CoV-2-specific by exact matching of V gene, CDR3 amino acid sequence and J gene to a known reactive TCR set. MIRA supplied the reference SARS-CoV-2 TCR set, which was filtered for enrichment in COVID-19-positive ImmuneCODE repertoires so that public or cross-reactive TCRs were removed. Drawing on the MIRA antigens, annotated TCRs were analysed further at the level of specific ORF or position within ORF. Depth was the summed frequency of annotated unique rearrangements, while breadth was defined as annotated unique rearrangements over total unique productive rearrangements. Two-sided Wilcoxon rank-sum tests were applied when comparing TCR breadth between groups. Held by TCRdb, this immuneACCESS table contains in-frame sequences only and omits some clones. Under half of the omission traces to an unresolved V gene where checked; the cause of the rest is unknown. The DNA gave D and trimming, while V, J and clone size come from that table. This sample gives 400,000 or so clones in total; around nine tenths of them show up just once. The ten largest account for about 3.6% of the sample.

Comment on this clone: The clone's antigen remains unknown. Per-nucleotide qualities are absent, and no much larger clonotype sits a single base away. Within the sample, other DNA sequences also encode this same CDR3.

In light of the paper, this sample's treatment or condition label describes: about 20 received Ad26.COV2.S at low or high dose, single or two shots; five or six received placebo; per-sample allocation not given. Repertoires of vaccine and placebo recipients were sequenced from samples taken on day 63 after the first injection. Between 29 July and 7 August 2020, Cohort 1b enrolled approximately 26 adults aged 18-55 years at one site in Boston, USA. Ad26.COV2.S was a replication-incompetent adenovirus type 26 vector expressing a prefusion-stabilized SARS-CoV-2 spike protein from the original Wuhan strain. The germline V gene supplies CDR1 MDHEN and CDR2 SYDVKM. The CDR3 covers 14 residues, taking in both the cysteine and the phenylalanine. Just the 42-base CDR3 DNA is kept, in frame starting at base 1. V has 5 bases trimmed and J has 2 bases trimmed; junction bases matching no gene number 3.

The material sequenced was peripheral blood, taken in a trial of Ad26.COV2.S vaccine versus placebo. The receptor chain draws on TRBV28 and TRBJ1-2; 9 bases in the middle match TRBD1. This receptor was obtained from a person aged 18-65 years who received the Ad26.COV2.S COVID-19 vaccine or a placebo. The sequenced DNA: TGTGCCAGCAGTCTCGGACAGGGGAACTATGGCTACACCTTC. It translates as CASSLGQGNYGYTF.